This passage covers 13 T cell receptor beta chains from one sample sequenced in a study of long-term antiretroviral therapy in people with HIV. Version v3.0 of the immunoSEQ assay ran at survey level. The method was immunoSEQ multiplex PCR; TCRdb's version includes in-frame clones alone and lacks a portion of them. Of fewer than 25,000 clones in the sample, over 85% were seen once. The sequences come from unsorted PBMCs, collected about 4.9 years after starting antiretroviral therapy. These receptors all come from a woman aged 45-65 years with HIV.

This clone appeared once. The chain couples TRBV13 to TRBJ2-3; D might be TRBD2 (6 bases). The germline V gene has CDR1 PRHDT and CDR2 FYEKMQ (reference sequence). The CDR3 length is 16 residues. Trimming removed 5 bases from V and 2 bases from J, with 17 bases in between. The CDR3 nucleotides read TGTGCCAGCAGCCCGAGACCCGGGGGTTTCACAGATACGCAGTATTTT. This encodes CASSPRPGGFTDTQYF.

The chain has TRBV7-3 and TRBJ2-7; either TRBD1 or TRBD2 may fit D (5 bases each). In germline, CDR1 is SGHTA, CDR2 FQGTGA. Trimming removed 2 bases at V and 4 bases at J, with 12 bases between. The length of the CDR3 is 14 residues. CDR3 sequence: CASSLGVGPYEQYF. CDR3 nucleotides: TGTGCCAGCAGCTTAGGCGTGGGACCGTACGAGCAGTACTTC.

This chain links TRBV7-9 with TRBJ1-1; no clear D. The CDR3 extends over 9 amino acids. The V gene lost 11 bases and the J gene lost 8 bases, with 9 bases spanning the gap. Germline V gene sequence: CDR1 SEHNR, CDR2 FQNEAQ (reference sequence). The CDR3 DNA is TGTGCCGTAACAGCGGAAGCTTTCTTT. Residues: CAVTAEAFF.

The chain links TRBV15 to TRBJ1-2; no clear D gene. Germline V gene lookup returns CDR1 LNHNV and CDR2 YYDKDF (reference sequence). CDR3 length: 14 residues. Trimming removed 0 bases at V and 7 bases at J, with 12 bases between. In DNA, the CDR3 is TGTGCCACCAGCAGAGATCGGCCTTCCGTTGGCTACACCTTC. Its protein product is CATSRDRPSVGYTF.

This chain joins TRBV5-1 and TRBJ2-5; no firm D call. Germline CDR1 and CDR2: SGHRS and YFSETQ. Trimming removed 7 bases at V and 2 bases at J, with 12 bases between. The length of the CDR3 is 13 residues. The CDR3 spells CASRLGSQETQYF. In DNA, the CDR3 is TGCGCCAGCCGGCTCGGGTCTCAAGAGACCCAGTACTTC. The variable domain in full, with the rest retrieved from reference TRBV5-1 and TRBJ2-5, is KAGVTQTPRYLIKTRGQQVTLSCSPISGHRSVSWYQQTPGQGLQFLFEYFSETQRNKGNFPGRFSGRQFSNSRSEMNVSTLELGDSALYLCASRLGSQETQYFGPGTRLLVL.

The V gene is TRBV28, the J gene TRBJ2-7; TRBD2 matches 11 bases. Trimming took 1 base from V and 3 from J; bases not matched to a gene: 2. The CDR3 sequence is 15 residues long. Germline V gene data show CDR1 as MDHEN and CDR2 as SYDVKM. CDR3 sequence (DNA): TGTGCCAGCAGTTTATTAGCGGGAGGGAACTACGAGCAGTACTTC. Protein product: CASSLLAGGNYEQYF.

This chain links TRBV5-8 with TRBJ2-3; TRBD2 matches at 7 bases. V shed 2 bases, J shed 2 bases, and the junction held 5 bases outside the gene matches. CDR1 and CDR2 (germline): SGHTS, YDEGEE. This CDR3 spans 15 amino acids. This CDR3 is CASSFSGTSTDTQYF. CDR3 sequence (DNA): TGTGCCAGCAGCTTCAGCGGGACGTCCACAGATACGCAGTATTTT.

The chain combines TRBV23-1 with TRBJ2-5; no clear D. TRBV23-1 belongs to the ORF category, with a function that is uncertain. Trimming cost V 9 bases and J 1 base, with 18 bases left between them. The CDR3 extends over 15 amino acids. The CDR3 bases are TGCGCCAGTAACGTAAGATGGGTATTCCAAGAGACCCAGTACTTC. Translated, it gives CASNVRWVFQETQYF.

This rearrangement joins TRBV6-5 to TRBJ2-3; D gene uncertain. The CDR3 is 16 amino acids. The V end was cut by 0 bases, the J end by 8 bases, with 18 bases between. Looked up from germline, CDR1 is MNHEY and CDR2 is SVGAGI. The CDR3 coding sequence is TGTGCCAGCAGTTACTCCTCTCCGTCGGTGAGTGGTACGCAGTATTTT. It specifies CASSYSSPSVSGTQYF.

The chain combines TRBV27 with TRBJ2-3; no definite D call. The CDR3 spans 14 residues. V was clipped by 3 bases and J by 5 bases, with 12 bases between them. Germline V gene sequence: CDR1 MNHEY, CDR2 SMNVEV (reference sequence). This CDR3 is CASSFSSPLDTQYF. Here the CDR3 DNA reads TGTGCCAGCAGTTTCTCATCTCCTCTAGATACGCAGTATTTT.

This clone has only a few counts. Additional DNA sequences in this sample encode the identical CDR3. The chain joins TRBV15 to TRBJ2-7; D is unresolved. This CDR3 contains 14 residues. The V end lost 3 bases, the J end lost 3 bases, and 12 bases lay between the germline ends. The germline V gene has CDR1 LNHNV and CDR2 YYDKDF (reference sequence). This CDR3 is CATSRDKASYEQYF. CDR3 sequence (DNA): TGTGCCACCAGCAGGGATAAGGCCAGCTACGAGCAGTACTTC.

This chain links TRBV9 with TRBJ1-1; TRBD1 might be the D (5 bases). The CDR3 spans 14 residues. V dropped 0 bases and J dropped 10 bases, with 16 bases sitting between them. Germline assignment: CDR1 SGDLS and CDR2 YYNGEE. The CDR3 DNA reads as TGTGCCAGCAGCGTAGAAGGGTTGGGGCCGGGAGCTTTCTTT. It is translated as CASSVEGLGPGAFF. Looking up the rest from reference TRBV9 and TRBJ1-1 gives the full variable domain: DSGVTQTPKHLITATGQRVTLRCSPRSGDLSVYWYQQSLDQGLQFLIQYYNGEERAKGNILERFSAQQFPDLHSELNLSSLELGDSALYFCASSVEGLGPGAFFGQGTRLTVV.

This sequence joins TRBV5-1 and TRBJ2-7; 8 bases align to TRBD1. V trimming: 4 bases; J trimming: 2 bases; junction bases outside the gene matches: 5. In germline, CDR1 is SGHRS, CDR2 YFSETQ. The CDR3 runs to 14 residues. The CDR3 nucleotides read TGCGCCAGCAGCCCGACAGGGGCCACCTACGAGCAGTACTTC. Its translation: CASSPTGATYEQYF. The entire variable domain, with the rest obtained from reference TRBV5-1 and TRBJ2-7, is as follows: KAGVTQTPRYLIKTRGQQVTLSCSPISGHRSVSWYQQTPGQGLQFLFEYFSETQRNKGNFPGRFSGRQFSNSRSEMNVSTLELGDSALYLCASSPTGATYEQYFGPGTRLTVT.